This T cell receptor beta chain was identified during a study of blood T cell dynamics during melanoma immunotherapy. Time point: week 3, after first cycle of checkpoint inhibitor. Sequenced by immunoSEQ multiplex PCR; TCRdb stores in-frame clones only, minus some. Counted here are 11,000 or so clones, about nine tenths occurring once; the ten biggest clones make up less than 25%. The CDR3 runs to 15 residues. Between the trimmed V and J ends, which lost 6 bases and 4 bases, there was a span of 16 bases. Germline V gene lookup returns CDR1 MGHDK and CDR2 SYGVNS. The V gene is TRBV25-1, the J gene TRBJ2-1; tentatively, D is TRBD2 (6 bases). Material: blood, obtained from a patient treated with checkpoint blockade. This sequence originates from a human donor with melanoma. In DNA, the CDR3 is TGTGCCAGCAGCGCGCCCCGGGGGTCTTACAATGAGCAGTTCTTC. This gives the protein CASSAPRGSYNEQFF.